This T cell receptor beta chain derives from a study of shared clonotypes between healthy human individuals (dated by TCRdb to the early 2020s). In the study overall: The cohort included three men and a couple of women between 18 and 49 years of age. To increase sequencing depth and limit assay-specific biases, TCR repertoire library preparation and sequencing were carried out by different laboratories using diverse techniques. For each donor, CD4 naive and CD4 memory were each given three plates, CD8 naive was given two plates, and CD8 memory was given one plate. To estimate repertoire size and how much clonotype sharing occurs between individuals, the study deeply sequenced the blood TCR repertoires of a handful of healthy adults. Between about 0.9 and 10 billion PBMCs per donor were obtained by leukapheresis. Paper-wide results and their limitations: Pairwise subsampling indicated that sequencing depth was expected to affect the degree of clonotype sharing among donors. Naive subsets generally had larger estimated clonotype richness than memory subsets did. Because the study included only a small number of donors, the genetic and exposure-history diversity represented was limited. Compared with non-shared clonotypes, clonotypes shared by all four sorted-subset donors had higher generation probabilities. Only blood was sampled, and tissue TCR repertoires likely differ from those in blood. Incomplete sequencing was indicated by rarefaction of sorted-subset datasets, despite the large sequencing depth. Around 5% of naive CD4, 3.5% of naive CD8, about 2.4% of memory CD4, and 0.35% to 0.4% of memory CD8 clonotypes were shared across several donors.

The CDR3, from cysteine to phenylalanine, totals 15 residues. Kept here is only the CDR3 DNA, which spans 45 bases and is read in frame from base 1. The germline V gene sets CDR1 to MNHEY and CDR2 to SVGAGI. V is trimmed back by 1 base and J by 7 bases, and the junction contains 6 bases that no gene match accounts for. This clone came up once. No cognate antigen has been identified for it. No much larger clone exists at a distance of one base, and base qualities are not known. CD8 naive samples consisted of CD45RO-negative cells that were positively selected for CCR7, yielding a CD45RA+CCR7+ population without TemRA cells. Healthy HIV-negative adults with no recently reported acute infections or vaccinations were included as donors. All donors were Caucasian adults living in Nashville, Tennessee, USA. Blood was collected by leukapheresis, and PBMCs were isolated by Ficoll-Histopaque density gradient centrifugation and then cryopreserved in liquid nitrogen vapor phase. Analytical flow cytometry was used to check the purity and quantity of every magnetically sorted T cell population. Each sorted fraction had its genomic DNA isolated and then quantified by UV absorbance on a Nanodrop 2000c.

Using the deep immunoSEQ assay, multiplex PCR amplified TCR CDR3 regions from genomic DNA. For each cell subset, the extracted genomic DNA was distributed evenly across all wells of several immunoSEQ 96-well plates, and each plate served as one replicate. For sorted subsets, roughly 0.2 ug genomic DNA, equal to 30,000 to 35,000 T cell genomes, was loaded into each replicate PCR. Purified libraries were quantified with a Qubit 3.0 fluorometer, sized on a Bioanalyzer 2100, and re-quantified with the KAPA Library Quantification kit. Every immunoSEQ 96-well plate was sequenced on a dedicated single-read 150-cycle Illumina NextSeq 550 flow cell. Per the authors' processing: Because the immunoSEQ output held only junctional sequences and lacked quality scores, the filtering could not match the filtering applied to full-length reads. Sequences were annotated with PyIR, a Python wrapper for IgBLAST v1.9, and V/J genes and CDR3 were assigned using IMGT germline references. Reads were filtered out if the reads had weak V/J assignments (E-value above 1e-6), no CDR3, stop codons, out-of-frame junctions, or ambiguous translated residues. A V3J clonotype was defined by an identical inferred V gene, J gene, and CDR3 amino acid sequence. The percentage overlap between two repertoires was calculated by dividing the number of shared unique clonotypes by the size of the smaller repertoire. Repertoire richness was assessed with RTK rarefaction, the Chao1 estimator, and Recon v2.1 estimates of unobserved clonotypes. Generation probabilities for all TCRbeta clonotypes obtained by the gDNA method from several donors were computed using OLGA. TCRdb obtained this table from immuneACCESS and retained in-frame rearrangements with V and J assigned. These tables miss some clones; where compared with another copy, unresolved V genes account for less than half of the shortfall, and the remainder is unexplained. For V, J and clone size, that table is used; D and trimming come from the DNA. This sample gives about 2,200,000 clones in total; approximately 94% of them show up just once. Around 1.7% of the sample comes from the top ten.

This sequence originates from a man aged 18 to 30 in good health. Some clones in this sample may be carry-over from other donors' samples. The sequencing sample was made of naive CD8+ T cells from PBMCs. The sample's cell subset or site label is to be understood as: CD45RA+CCR7+. The chain employs TRBV6-5 and TRBJ1-4, with TRBD1 identical over 7 junction bases. The nucleotide sequence reads as follows: TGTGCCAGCAGTTACTTGTCAGGGGGAGGTGAAAAACTGTTTTTT. It translates as CASSYLSGGGEKLFF.